The sequence of this T cell receptor (beta chain) was determined in a study of T cell responses to AZD1222 COVID-19 vaccine. General study points: There were mostly white British donors and more females than males, and clonal diversity was possibly underestimated. Spike as a whole was targeted by vaccine-associated CD4 TCRs, dominant at 160-218 and 743-854.

Concerning this clone itself: Its antigen is still unknown.

The data were produced by immunoSEQ multiplex PCR, yet TCRdb's version contains in-frame clones alone and is incomplete. The table shows about 130,000 clones, with about 93% occurring only once. The sequencing here drew on peripheral blood, taken 28 days after the second AZD1222 dose. This sequence was found in an adult who received the AZD1222 COVID-19 vaccine.

Here the CDR3 reads CASSQLTTGSGANVLTF. In DNA form, the CDR3 reads TGTGCCAGCAGCCAACTAACCACAGGGTCTGGGGCCAACGTCCTGACTTTC. This chain links TRBV3-1 (or the pseudogene TRBV3-2) with TRBJ2-6; weak D call: TRBD1 (6 bases). Germline CDR1 reads LGHDT; CDR2 reads YNNKEL (reference sequence). Between the trimmed V and J ends, which lost 2 bases and 1 base, there was a span of 12 bases. This CDR3 is 17 amino acids long.